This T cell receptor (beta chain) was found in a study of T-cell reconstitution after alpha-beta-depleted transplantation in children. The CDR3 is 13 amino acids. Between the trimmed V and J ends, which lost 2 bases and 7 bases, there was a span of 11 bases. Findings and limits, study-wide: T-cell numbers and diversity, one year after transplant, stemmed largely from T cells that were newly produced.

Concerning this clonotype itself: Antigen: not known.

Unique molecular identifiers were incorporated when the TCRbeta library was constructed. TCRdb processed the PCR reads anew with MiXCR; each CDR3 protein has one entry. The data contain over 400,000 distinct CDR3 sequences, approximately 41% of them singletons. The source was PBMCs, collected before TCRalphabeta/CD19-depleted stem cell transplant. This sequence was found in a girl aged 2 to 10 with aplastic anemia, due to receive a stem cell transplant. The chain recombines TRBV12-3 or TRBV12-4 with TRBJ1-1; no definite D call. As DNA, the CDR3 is TGTGCCAGCAGTTTAAAAGGGAGGAGTGAAGCTTTCTTT. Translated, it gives CASSLKGRSEAFF.